This T cell receptor beta chain was recorded in a study of shared clonotypes between healthy human individuals. Whole-study context: Serving as donors were a couple of women and a few men, whose ages spanned 18 to 49. Every donor yielded three CD4 naive, three CD4 memory, two CD8 naive and one CD8 memory plate. Study results and limitations: Sequencing depth was expected to influence donor clonotype sharing.

Clones were sequenced by immunoSEQ multiplex PCR, and TCRdb holds only the in-frame ones, with some missing. The sample has 2.3 million or so clones, over 90% seen once. As for this clone: Its target is unknown.

The germline V gene has CDR1 MDHEN and CDR2 SYDVKM. This CDR3 contains 11 residues. Trimming stripped 1 base from V and 6 bases from J, with 3 bases between. This clonotype was obtained from a young man in good health. Some clones in this sample may be carry-over from other donors' samples. Material: naive CD4+ T cells from PBMCs. Stated subset: CD45RA+ positively selected. The chain is built from TRBV28 and TRBJ1-1, with unresolved D. CDR3 coding DNA: TGTGCCAGCAGTTTATTCCCTGAAGCTTTCTTT. It yields the protein CASSLFPEAFF.